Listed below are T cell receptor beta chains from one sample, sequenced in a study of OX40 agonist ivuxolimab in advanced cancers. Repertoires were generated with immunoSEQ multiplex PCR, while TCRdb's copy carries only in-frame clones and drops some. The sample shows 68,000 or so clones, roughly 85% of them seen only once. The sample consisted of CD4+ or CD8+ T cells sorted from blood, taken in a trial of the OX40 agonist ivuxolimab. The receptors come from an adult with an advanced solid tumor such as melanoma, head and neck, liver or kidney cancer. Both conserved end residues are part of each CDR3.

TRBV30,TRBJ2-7,CAWSVGQGYEQYF
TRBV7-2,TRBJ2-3,CASRRGSSTDTQYF
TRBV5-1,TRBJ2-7,CASSFTSGFSYEQYF
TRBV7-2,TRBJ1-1,CASSFSENTEAFF
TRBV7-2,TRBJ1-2,CASSLKDGRESYGYTF
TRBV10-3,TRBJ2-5,CAISGSGMETQYF
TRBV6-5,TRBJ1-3,CASSYAGGSGNTIYF
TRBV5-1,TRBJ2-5,CASSADRGGTQYF
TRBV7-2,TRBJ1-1,CASSLSKNTEAFF
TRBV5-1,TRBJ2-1,CASSSTTPYNEQFF
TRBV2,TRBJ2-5,CASKGGGGREETQYF
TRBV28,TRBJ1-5,CASSLGAGNQPQHF
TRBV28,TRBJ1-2,CASTMPGQGADYGYTF
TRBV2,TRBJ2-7,CATESGRVGSYEQYF